This T cell receptor (beta chain) was obtained from a study of neoadjuvant nivolumab and ipilimumab in lung cancer. Study summary: Patients got nivolumab 3 mg/kg on days 1, 15 and 29; combination added ipilimumab 1 mg/kg day 1. Findings and caveats of the study: TCR receptors were sequenced in few samples. Only two of four nivolumab-treated tumors gained richness and clonality by surgery. Resected tumors had greater TCR richness and clonality than uninvolved lung.

Comment on this clone: Its specificity is unknown.

Germline trimming cut 3 bases from V and 4 bases from J; bases unmatched to any gene: 2. Germline V gene lookup returns CDR1 SQVTM and CDR2 ANQGSEA. The CDR3 spans 12 residues. Sequencing used immunoSEQ multiplex PCR; TCRdb keeps in-frame clones, though not all of them. The sample has tens of thousands of clones, roughly 80% seen once; the top ten hold 5.5% to 7.5%. Material: peripheral blood, obtained before neoadjuvant nivolumab, alone or with ipilimumab. The chain carries TRBV29-1 and TRBJ2-5, with 7 bases matching TRBD2. The origin of this receptor is an adult with non-small cell lung cancer. The CDR3 is CSVDPGGETQYF. In DNA form, the CDR3 reads TGCAGCGTTGATCCGGGAGGAGAGACCCAGTACTTC.